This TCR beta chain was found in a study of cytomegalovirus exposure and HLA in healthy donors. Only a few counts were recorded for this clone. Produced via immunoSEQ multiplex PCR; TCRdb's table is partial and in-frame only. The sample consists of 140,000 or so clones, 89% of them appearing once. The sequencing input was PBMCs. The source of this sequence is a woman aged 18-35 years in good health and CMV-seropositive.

DNA of the CDR3: TGTGCCAGCAGTCGTACAGGGTTAACCTATGGCTACACCTTC. Translation gives CASSRTGLTYGYTF. The V and J genes are TRBV6-1 and TRBJ1-2; tentatively, D is TRBD1 (6 bases). Germline values: CDR1 MNHNS, CDR2 SASEGT. CDR3 length: 14 amino acids. Trimming removed 5 bases from V and 4 bases from J, with 14 bases in between.